The sequence of this TCR beta chain was determined in a study of blood T cell repertoires in COVID-19. The data were produced by immunoSEQ multiplex PCR, yet TCRdb's version contains in-frame clones alone and is incomplete. The profile covers about 480,000 clones, with 89% appearing a single time and 0.7% to 1% taken by the ten largest. After removal of 1 base from V and 4 bases from J, the junction contained 10 bases not matched to a gene. The CDR3 is 16 amino acids. Germline V gene lookup returns CDR1 MGHRA and CDR2 YSYEKL. The sample taken for sequencing was peripheral blood. The source of this sequence is a man between 18 and 35 years old with COVID-19, enrolled during active disease. The chain is built from TRBV4-1 and TRBJ2-7, with 7 bases fitting TRBD1. The CDR3 sequence: CASSQAWQGDIYEQYF. DNA of the CDR3: TGCGCCAGCAGCCAAGCGTGGCAGGGGGATATTTACGAGCAGTACTTC.